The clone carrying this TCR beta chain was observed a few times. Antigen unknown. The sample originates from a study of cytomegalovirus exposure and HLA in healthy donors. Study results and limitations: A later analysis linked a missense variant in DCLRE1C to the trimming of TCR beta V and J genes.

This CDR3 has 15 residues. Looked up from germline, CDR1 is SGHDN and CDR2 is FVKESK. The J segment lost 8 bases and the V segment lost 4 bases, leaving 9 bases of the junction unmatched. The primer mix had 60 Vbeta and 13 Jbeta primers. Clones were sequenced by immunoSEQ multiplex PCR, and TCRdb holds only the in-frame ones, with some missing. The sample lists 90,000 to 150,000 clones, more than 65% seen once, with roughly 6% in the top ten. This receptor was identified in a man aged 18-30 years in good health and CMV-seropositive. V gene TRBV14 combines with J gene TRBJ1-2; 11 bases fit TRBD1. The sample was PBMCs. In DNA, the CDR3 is TGTGCCAGCAGCCGTCCCGGGACAGGGGGGAACGGCTACACCTTC. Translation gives CASSRPGTGGNGYTF.